These 7 T cell receptor beta chains were all obtained from the same sample, sequenced in a study of T cells in tuberculosis (dated by TCRdb to between 2017 and 2018). In light of the paper, this sample's time point label describes: new active TB diagnosis, blood taken before or within 7 days of starting treatment. Library prep was done by the immunoSEQ multiplex PCR assay. Held by TCRdb, this immuneACCESS table contains in-frame sequences only and omits some clones. Under half of the omission traces to an unresolved V gene where checked; the cause of the rest is unknown. The sample table records tens of thousands of clones; 70% to 90% of these occur just once. Clones ranked in the top ten supply about 5.2% of the sample. The sequenced sample was PBMCs, obtained at tuberculosis diagnosis. The receptor set was obtained from an adult with tuberculosis.

The chain employs TRBV10-1 and TRBJ2-7, with D possibly being TRBD1 (5 bases). Looked up from germline, CDR1 is WNHNN and CDR2 is SYGVQD (reference sequence). This CDR3 region has 13 residues. The germline V and J ends were trimmed by 2 bases and 6 bases, with 11 bases remaining between them. DNA of the CDR3: TGCGCCAGCAGTGAGATGTCTAGGGGCGAGCAGTACTTC. Translated: CASSEMSRGEQYF.

This clone was found a few times. The CDR3 region is CASSEARVGTEAFF. The CDR3 bases are TGTGCCAGCAGTGAAGCGAGGGTTGGCACTGAAGCTTTCTTT. This chain joins TRBV6-1 and TRBJ1-1; D gene ambiguous. The length of the CDR3 is 14 residues. Germline CDR1 MNHNS, CDR2 SASEGT. The V and J ends lost 0 bases and 4 bases respectively, with 9 bases between them.

V usage is TRBV6-5 and J usage is TRBJ1-1; the D is unclear. The CDR3 has 11 amino acids. Trimming pared 4 bases from V and 7 bases from J, leaving 7 bases between. Per germline, CDR1 MNHEY and CDR2 SVGAGI. CDR3 sequence reads: CASSSRSEAFF. As DNA, the CDR3 is TGTGCCAGCAGTTCCCGCAGTGAAGCTTTCTTT.

The genes are TRBV5-1 and TRBJ2-1; perhaps TRBD2 as D (6 bases). The CDR3 extends over 13 amino acids. Trimming stripped 4 bases from V and 9 bases from J, with 14 bases between. The germline V gene has CDR1 SGHRS and CDR2 YFSETQ. CDR3 DNA: TGCGCCAGCAGCGTAGGGACTCCAGGTGAGCAGTTCTTC. Translation: CASSVGTPGEQFF.

This chain uses TRBV19 with TRBJ1-6, with 9 bases lining up with TRBD1. This CDR3 spans 16 amino acids. CDR1 and CDR2 from the germline V gene are LNHDA and SQIVND (reference sequence). J was trimmed by 4 bases and V by 5 bases; bases with no gene match: 6. The CDR3 loop reads CASSPSTGGYNSPLHF. Written as DNA, the CDR3 is TGTGCCAGTAGTCCCTCGACAGGGGGATATAATTCACCCCTCCACTTT.

The V call is TRBV11-2, the J call TRBJ1-2; 7 bases map to TRBD1. This CDR3 region has 13 residues. After removal of 3 bases from V and 3 bases from J, the junction contained 1 base not matched to a gene. CDR1 and CDR2 from the germline V gene are SGHAT and FQNNGV. CDR3 sequence (DNA): TGTGCCAGCAGCTTTCAGGGGGACTATGGCTACACCTTC. Encoded protein: CASSFQGDYGYTF.

The rearrangement uses TRBV11-3 and TRBJ2-7; the D is unclear. There are 14 residues in the CDR3. Looked up from germline, CDR1 is SGHNT and CDR2 is YENEEA. V lost 1 base and J 2 bases, leaving 9 bases between the germline ends. As DNA, the CDR3 is TGTGCCAGCAGCTTAGGGGCAGGCCCCTACGAGCAGTACTTC. Translating gives CASSLGAGPYEQYF.